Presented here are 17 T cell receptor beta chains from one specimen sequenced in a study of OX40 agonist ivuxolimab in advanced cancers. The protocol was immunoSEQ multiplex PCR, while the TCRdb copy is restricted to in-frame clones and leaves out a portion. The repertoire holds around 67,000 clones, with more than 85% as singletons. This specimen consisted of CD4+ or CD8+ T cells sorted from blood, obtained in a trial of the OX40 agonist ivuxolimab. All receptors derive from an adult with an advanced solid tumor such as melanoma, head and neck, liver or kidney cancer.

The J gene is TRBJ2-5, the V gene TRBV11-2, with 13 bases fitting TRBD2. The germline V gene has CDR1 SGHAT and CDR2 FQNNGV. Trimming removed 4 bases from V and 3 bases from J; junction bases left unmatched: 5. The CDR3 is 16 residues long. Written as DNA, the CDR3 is TGTGCCAGCAGCTCGGGACTAGCGGGAAAGAAAGAGACCCAGTACTTC. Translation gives CASSSGLAGKKETQYF.

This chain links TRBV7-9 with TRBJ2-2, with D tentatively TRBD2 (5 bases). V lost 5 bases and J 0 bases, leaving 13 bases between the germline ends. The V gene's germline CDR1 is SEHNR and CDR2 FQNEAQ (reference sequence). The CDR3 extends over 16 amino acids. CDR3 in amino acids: CASSQQTTTNTGELFF. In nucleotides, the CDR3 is TGTGCCAGCAGCCAGCAGACTACCACGAACACCGGGGAGCTGTTTTTT.

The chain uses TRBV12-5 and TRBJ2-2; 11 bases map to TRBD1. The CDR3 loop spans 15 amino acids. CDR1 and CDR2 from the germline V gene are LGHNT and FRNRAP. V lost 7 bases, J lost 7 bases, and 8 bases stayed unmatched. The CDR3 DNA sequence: TGTGCTAGTGCCGGTACGGACAGGGGGCGCGGGGAGCTGTTTTTT. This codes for CASAGTDRGRGELFF.

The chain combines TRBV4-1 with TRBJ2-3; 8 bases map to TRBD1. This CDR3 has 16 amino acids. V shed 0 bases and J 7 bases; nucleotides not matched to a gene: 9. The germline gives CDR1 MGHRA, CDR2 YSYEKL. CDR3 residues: CASSQEGQGRWNTQYF. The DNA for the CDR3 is TGCGCCAGCAGCCAAGAAGGACAGGGTCGATGGAATACGCAGTATTTT.

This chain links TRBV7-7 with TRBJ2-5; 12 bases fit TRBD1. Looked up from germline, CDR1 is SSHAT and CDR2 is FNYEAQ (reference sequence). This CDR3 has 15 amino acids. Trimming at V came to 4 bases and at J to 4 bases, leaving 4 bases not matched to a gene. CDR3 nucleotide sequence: TGTGCCAGCAGCTGGGGACAGGGGGCGGGAGAGACCCAGTACTTC. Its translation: CASSWGQGAGETQYF.

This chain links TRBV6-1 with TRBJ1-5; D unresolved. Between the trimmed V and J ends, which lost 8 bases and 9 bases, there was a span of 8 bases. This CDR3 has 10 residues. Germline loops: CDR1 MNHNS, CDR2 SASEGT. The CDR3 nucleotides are TGTGCCAGCGGCCAGATGCCCCAGCATTTT. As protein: CASGQMPQHF.

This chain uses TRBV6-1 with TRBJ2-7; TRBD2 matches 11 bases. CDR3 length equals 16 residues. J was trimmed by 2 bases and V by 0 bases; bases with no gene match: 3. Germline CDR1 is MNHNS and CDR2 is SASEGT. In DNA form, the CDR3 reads TGTGCCAGCAGTGAAGCAACTAGCGGGAGAACCTACGAGCAGTACTTC. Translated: CASSEATSGRTYEQYF.

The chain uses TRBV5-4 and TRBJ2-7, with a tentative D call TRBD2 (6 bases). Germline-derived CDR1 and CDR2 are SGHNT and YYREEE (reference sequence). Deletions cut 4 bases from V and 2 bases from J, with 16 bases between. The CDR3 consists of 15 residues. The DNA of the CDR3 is TGTGCCAGCAGCCCCAGACTAGACGCGCCCTACGAGCAGTACTTC. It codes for CASSPRLDAPYEQYF.

CDR3 nucleotide sequence: TGTGCCAGCAGCCGAATGGGACAGGGGGCTACTGAAGCTTTCTTT. Translating it yields CASSRMGQGATEAFF. The chain recombines TRBV11-3 with TRBJ1-1; 12 bases are a match to TRBD1. Trimming at V came to 5 bases and at J to 5 bases, leaving 6 bases not matched to a gene. There are 15 residues in the CDR3. In germline, CDR1 is SGHNT, CDR2 YENEEA.

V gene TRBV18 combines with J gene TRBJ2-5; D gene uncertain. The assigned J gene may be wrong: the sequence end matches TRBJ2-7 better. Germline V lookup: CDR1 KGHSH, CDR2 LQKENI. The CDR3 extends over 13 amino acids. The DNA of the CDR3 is TGTGCCAGCTCAATGGGAAGCTCCTACGAGCAGTACTTC. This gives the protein CASSMGSSYEQYF.

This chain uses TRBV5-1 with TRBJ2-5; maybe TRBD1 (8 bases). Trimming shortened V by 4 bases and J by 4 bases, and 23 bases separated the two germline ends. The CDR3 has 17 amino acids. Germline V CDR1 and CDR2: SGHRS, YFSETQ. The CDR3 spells CASSRGGGQGSPETQYF. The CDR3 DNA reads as TGCGCCAGCAGCAGGGGGGGCGGACAGGGAAGTCCAGAGACCCAGTACTTC. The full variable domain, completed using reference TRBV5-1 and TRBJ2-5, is KAGVTQTPRYLIKTRGQQVTLSCSPISGHRSVSWYQQTPGQGLQFLFEYFSETQRNKGNFPGRFSGRQFSNSRSEMNVSTLELGDSALYLCASSRGGGQGSPETQYFGPGTRLLVL.

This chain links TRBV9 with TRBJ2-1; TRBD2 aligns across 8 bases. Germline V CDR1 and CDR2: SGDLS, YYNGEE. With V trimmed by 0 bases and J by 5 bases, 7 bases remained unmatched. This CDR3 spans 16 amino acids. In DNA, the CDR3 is TGTGCCAGCAGCGTAGCTGGCGGGGGGTATAACAATGAGCAGTTCTTC. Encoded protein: CASSVAGGGYNNEQFF.

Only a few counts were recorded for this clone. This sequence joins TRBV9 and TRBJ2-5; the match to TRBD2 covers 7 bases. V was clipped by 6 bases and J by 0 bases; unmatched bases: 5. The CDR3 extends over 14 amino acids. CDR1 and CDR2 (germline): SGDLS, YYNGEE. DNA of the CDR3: TGTGCCAGCACCCCAGCGGGGTACCAAGAGACCCAGTACTTC. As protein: CASTPAGYQETQYF.

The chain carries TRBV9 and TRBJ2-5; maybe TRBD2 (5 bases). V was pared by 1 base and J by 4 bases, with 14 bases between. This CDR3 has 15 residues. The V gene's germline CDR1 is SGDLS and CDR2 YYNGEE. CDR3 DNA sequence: TGTGCCAGCAGCGTAAGTCTAGCCAGATTAGAGACCCAGTACTTC. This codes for CASSVSLARLETQYF.

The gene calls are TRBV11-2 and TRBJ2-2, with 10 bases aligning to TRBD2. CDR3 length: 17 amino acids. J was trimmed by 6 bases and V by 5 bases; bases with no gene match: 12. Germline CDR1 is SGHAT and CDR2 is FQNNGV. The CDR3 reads CASSAYSGGLISGELFF. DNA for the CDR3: TGTGCCAGCAGCGCTTATAGCGGGGGGCTAATTTCCGGGGAGCTGTTTTTT. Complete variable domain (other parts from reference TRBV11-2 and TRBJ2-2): EAGVAQSPRYKIIEKRQSVAFWCNPISGHATLYWYQQILGQGPKLLIQFQNNGVVDDSQLPKDRFSAERLKGVDSTLKIQPAKLEDSAVYLCASSAYSGGLISGELFFGEGSRLTVL.

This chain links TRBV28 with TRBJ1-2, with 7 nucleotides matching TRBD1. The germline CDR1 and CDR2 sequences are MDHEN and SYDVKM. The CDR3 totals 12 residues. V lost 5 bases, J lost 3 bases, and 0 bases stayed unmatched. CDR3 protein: CASSTGDYGYTF. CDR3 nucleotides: TGTGCCAGCAGTACAGGGGACTATGGCTACACCTTC.

CDR3 in amino acids: CASSFSGNEQYF. The CDR3 DNA is TGCGCCAGCAGCTTCTCTGGTAACGAGCAGTACTTC. The chain employs TRBV5-1 and TRBJ2-7; D call uncertain. The V end lost 2 bases, the J end lost 5 bases, and 8 bases lay between the germline ends. This CDR3 comprises 12 residues. The germline V gene encodes CDR1 SGHRS and CDR2 YFSETQ. The full variable domain, completed using reference TRBV5-1 and TRBJ2-7, is KAGVTQTPRYLIKTRGQQVTLSCSPISGHRSVSWYQQTPGQGLQFLFEYFSETQRNKGNFPGRFSGRQFSNSRSEMNVSTLELGDSALYLCASSFSGNEQYFGPGTRLTVT.